Listed below are T cell receptor beta chains from one sample, sequenced in a study of blood T cell repertoires in COVID-19. Data came from immunoSEQ multiplex PCR; TCRdb stores just in-frame clones and leaves some out. The table records 75,000 to 90,000 clones, about 80% of them present only once. Material for sequencing was peripheral blood. The receptors were gathered from a woman between 65 and 79 years old with acute or convalescent COVID-19. Each CDR3 is given with its conserved first and last residue. A D gene is named only where the DNA matches it firmly. Size is omitted from some rows. Given values are once, few, many or a class for expanded clones.

j_gene: TRBJ1-4; v_gene: TRBV6-6; d_gene: NA; abundance: few; CDR3nt: TGTGCCAGCAGTTACTCCAGAATCGCAACTAATGAAAAACTGTTTTTT; CDR3aa: CASSYSRIATNEKLFF
j_gene: TRBJ1-1; v_gene: TRBV5-1; d_gene: NA; abundance: NA; CDR3nt: TGCGCCAGCAGCTTGGCCGAGGGATCGGGCACTGAAGCTTTCTTT; CDR3aa: CASSLAEGSGTEAFF
j_gene: TRBJ2-1; v_gene: TRBV6-2/TRBV6-3; d_gene: NA; abundance: NA; CDR3nt: TGTGCCAGCAGTTCCCCGCTAGTGGATGAGCAGTTCTTC; CDR3aa: CASSSPLVDEQFF
j_gene: TRBJ1-1; v_gene: TRBV6-2/TRBV6-3; d_gene: NA; abundance: many; CDR3nt: TGTGCCAGCAGTTACTCCATTGCGGAGAACACTGAAGCTTTCTTT; CDR3aa: CASSYSIAENTEAFF
j_gene: TRBJ1-1; v_gene: TRBV25-1; d_gene: TRBD1; abundance: NA; CDR3nt: TGTGCCAGCAGTGAATGGCGGGGACAGGGCACTGAAGCTTTCTTT; CDR3aa: CASSEWRGQGTEAFF
j_gene: TRBJ1-2; v_gene: TRBV6-2/TRBV6-3; d_gene: NA; abundance: NA; CDR3nt: TGTGCCAGCAGTTATCCCCGACAGAGCTATGGCTACACCTTC; CDR3aa: CASSYPRQSYGYTF
j_gene: TRBJ1-2; v_gene: TRBV19; d_gene: NA; abundance: few; CDR3nt: TGTGCCAGTAGTATGGGTCGGAGGAGGAACTATGGCTACACCTTC; CDR3aa: CASSMGRRRNYGYTF
j_gene: TRBJ2-1; v_gene: TRBV9; d_gene: TRBD1; abundance: NA; CDR3nt: TGTGCCAGCAGCGTAGGGTCCTCCGGGACAGGGGGCTATGAGCAGTTCTTC; CDR3aa: CASSVGSSGTGGYEQFF
j_gene: TRBJ2-1; v_gene: TRBV13; d_gene: NA; abundance: NA; CDR3nt: TGTGCCAGCAGCCTGGGGAGCTCCTACAATGAGCAGTTCTTC; CDR3aa: CASSLGSSYNEQFF
j_gene: TRBJ1-2; v_gene: TRBV4-3; d_gene: TRBD1; abundance: few; CDR3nt: TGCGCCAGCAGCCAGGATCGACAGGGGACCGGCTACACCTTC; CDR3aa: CASSQDRQGTGYTF
j_gene: TRBJ2-5; v_gene: TRBV6-5; d_gene: NA; abundance: NA; CDR3nt: TGTGCCAGCAGTTACTCAGTTTCGGCGGGCCAAGAGACCCAGTACTTC; CDR3aa: CASSYSVSAGQETQYF
j_gene: TRBJ2-2; v_gene: TRBV4-2; d_gene: TRBD2; abundance: NA; CDR3nt: TGTGCCAGCAGCCATAGAGCGGGGGATAACACCGGGGAGCTGTTTTTT; CDR3aa: CASSHRAGDNTGELFF
j_gene: TRBJ1-3; v_gene: TRBV12-3/TRBV12-4; d_gene: NA; abundance: NA; CDR3nt: TGTGCCAGCAGGGACATCTATGGAAACACCATATATTTT; CDR3aa: CASRDIYGNTIYF
j_gene: TRBJ2-5; v_gene: TRBV27; d_gene: TRBD2; abundance: once; CDR3nt: TGTGCCAGCAGTTTGACTAGCGGGGGGGCCGTCCAAGAGACCCAGTACTTC; CDR3aa: CASSLTSGGAVQETQYF
j_gene: TRBJ1-1; v_gene: TRBV7-2; d_gene: NA; abundance: NA; CDR3nt: TGTGCCAGCAGCTTAAACAGGGCGAACACTGAAGCTTTCTTT; CDR3aa: CASSLNRANTEAFF
j_gene: TRBJ1-5; v_gene: TRBV19; d_gene: TRBD1; abundance: once; CDR3nt: TGTGCCAGTAGAAAACAAGACAGGGGGCGAAATCAGCCCCAGCATTTT; CDR3aa: CASRKQDRGRNQPQHF
j_gene: TRBJ2-7; v_gene: TRBV7-3; d_gene: NA; abundance: few; CDR3nt: TGTGCCAGCTCCCTATCCCCTTTTCGCGAGCAGTACTTC; CDR3aa: CASSLSPFREQYF
j_gene: TRBJ1-1; v_gene: TRBV5-1; d_gene: TRBD1; abundance: NA; CDR3nt: TGCGCCAGCAGCTTCTTTGGGACAGCCATGAACACTGAAGCTTTCTTT; CDR3aa: CASSFFGTAMNTEAFF
j_gene: TRBJ1-6; v_gene: TRBV27; d_gene: TRBD1; abundance: many; CDR3nt: TGTGCCAGCAGTGGGGGACAGGGAGCTTCACCCCTCCACTTT; CDR3aa: CASSGGQGASPLHF
j_gene: TRBJ2-7; v_gene: TRBV7-2; d_gene: TRBD1; abundance: NA; CDR3nt: TGTGCCAGCAGCTTATCCGGACAGGGACGGGCTCACTTC; CDR3aa: CASSLSGQGRAHF
j_gene: TRBJ1-2; v_gene: TRBV12-3/TRBV12-4; d_gene: TRBD1; abundance: once; CDR3nt: TGTGCCAGCGGGGACAGGGGGAGCTATGGCTACACCTTC; CDR3aa: CASGDRGSYGYTF
j_gene: TRBJ1-2; v_gene: TRBV5-6; d_gene: TRBD1; abundance: many; CDR3nt: TGTGCCAGCAGCGCAACCGGGACAGGATACGGCTACACCTTC; CDR3aa: CASSATGTGYGYTF
j_gene: TRBJ2-7; v_gene: TRBV7-8; d_gene: NA; abundance: NA; CDR3nt: TGTGCCAGCACCTCGATCCAGTGGGAGCAGTACTTC; CDR3aa: CASTSIQWEQYF
j_gene: TRBJ1-2; v_gene: TRBV5-1; d_gene: NA; abundance: NA; CDR3nt: TGCGCCAGCAGCTTGGAAGCCCTCTACTATGGCTACACCTTC; CDR3aa: CASSLEALYYGYTF
j_gene: TRBJ1-3; v_gene: TRBV9; d_gene: NA; abundance: NA; CDR3nt: TGTGCCAGCAGCCCCCACACCGTGGTTGACACCATATATTTT; CDR3aa: CASSPHTVVDTIYF
j_gene: TRBJ1-4; v_gene: TRBV5-5; d_gene: NA; abundance: NA; CDR3nt: TGTGCCAGCAGCTTGGAAGCTGCAACTAATGAAAAACTGTTTTTT; CDR3aa: CASSLEAATNEKLFF
j_gene: TRBJ1-5; v_gene: TRBV5-1; d_gene: TRBD1; abundance: NA; CDR3nt: TGCGCCAGCAGCTTCGGGACAGGAATCAATCAGCCCCAGCATTTT; CDR3aa: CASSFGTGINQPQHF
j_gene: TRBJ2-1; v_gene: TRBV6-6; d_gene: TRBD1; abundance: NA; CDR3nt: TGTGCCAGCAGTTACCTTGACAGGGCACACTACAATGAGCAGTTCTTC; CDR3aa: CASSYLDRAHYNEQFF
j_gene: TRBJ2-6; v_gene: TRBV27; d_gene: TRBD1; abundance: once; CDR3nt: TGTGCCAGCAGCAACAGGGGCTCTGGGGCCAACGTCCTGACTTTC; CDR3aa: CASSNRGSGANVLTF
j_gene: TRBJ2-3; v_gene: TRBV7-2; d_gene: NA; abundance: NA; CDR3nt: TGTGCCAGCAGCCGGGGGGGACAGGGACTCACAGATACGCAGTATTTT; CDR3aa: CASSRGGQGLTDTQYF
j_gene: TRBJ1-1; v_gene: TRBV7-9; d_gene: NA; abundance: NA; CDR3nt: TGTGCCAGCAGCTTGCGCCCTGAAGCTTTCTTT; CDR3aa: CASSLRPEAFF
j_gene: TRBJ1-2; v_gene: TRBV12-3/TRBV12-4; d_gene: NA; abundance: many; CDR3nt: TGTGCCAGCAGTCTGAGGGTTAACTATGGCTACACCTTC; CDR3aa: CASSLRVNYGYTF
j_gene: TRBJ1-2; v_gene: TRBV7-2; d_gene: NA; abundance: NA; CDR3nt: TGTGCCAGCAGCTCCCCACCCATAGTGAACTATGGCTACACCTTC; CDR3aa: CASSSPPIVNYGYTF
j_gene: TRBJ1-6; v_gene: TRBV19; d_gene: NA; abundance: NA; CDR3nt: TGTGCCAGTAGTATGGCCCAGGGCCATTCACCCCTCCACTTT; CDR3aa: CASSMAQGHSPLHF
j_gene: TRBJ1-1; v_gene: TRBV6-1; d_gene: NA; abundance: NA; CDR3nt: TGTGCCAGCAGTGACAGGGTCTATGACACTGAAGCTTTCTTT; CDR3aa: CASSDRVYDTEAFF
j_gene: TRBJ1-1; v_gene: TRBV19; d_gene: NA; abundance: few; CDR3nt: TGTGCCAGTAGTGCTGGACAGCTCGGGGCAGCTTTCTTT; CDR3aa: CASSAGQLGAAFF
j_gene: TRBJ1-2; v_gene: TRBV7-2; d_gene: TRBD1; abundance: NA; CDR3nt: TGTGCCAGCAGCCCAGAGACAGGGCCTGGCTACACCTTC; CDR3aa: CASSPETGPGYTF
j_gene: TRBJ1-4; v_gene: TRBV5-1; d_gene: TRBD1; abundance: NA; CDR3nt: TGCGCCAGCAGCTTGATACCAGGGGGCCGGGAAAAACTGTTTTTT; CDR3aa: CASSLIPGGREKLFF
j_gene: TRBJ2-3; v_gene: TRBV7-2; d_gene: NA; abundance: once; CDR3nt: TGTGCCAGCAGCTTACTAGATTTGGCAGATACGCAGTATTTT; CDR3aa: CASSLLDLADTQYF
j_gene: TRBJ2-3; v_gene: TRBV19; d_gene: TRBD1; abundance: NA; CDR3nt: TGTGCCAGTAGCAGGGGGCTCAGCACAGATACGCAGTATTTT; CDR3aa: CASSRGLSTDTQYF
j_gene: TRBJ1-2; v_gene: TRBV3-1/TRBV3-2; d_gene: TRBD1; abundance: NA; CDR3nt: TGTGCCAGCGGTTGGGGACAGCCGCTCCCCTATCTAGGCTACACCTTC; CDR3aa: CASGWGQPLPYLGYTF
j_gene: TRBJ1-4; v_gene: TRBV9; d_gene: NA; abundance: NA; CDR3nt: TGTGCCAGCAGCGTAGCGGAGCTCAATGAAAAACTGTTTTTT; CDR3aa: CASSVAELNEKLFF
j_gene: TRBJ2-2; v_gene: TRBV9; d_gene: NA; abundance: NA; CDR3nt: TGTGCCAGCAGCGACCAACAGGAACCCGGGGAGCTGTTTTTT; CDR3aa: CASSDQQEPGELFF
j_gene: TRBJ2-3; v_gene: TRBV5-6; d_gene: TRBD1; abundance: few; CDR3nt: TGTGCCAGCAGCTTTCCCCCAGACAGGGTAGATACGCAGTATTTT; CDR3aa: CASSFPPDRVDTQYF
j_gene: TRBJ2-7; v_gene: TRBV14; d_gene: NA; abundance: NA; CDR3nt: TGTGCCAGCAGCCAAAGCGGTTACGAGCAGTACTTC; CDR3aa: CASSQSGYEQYF
j_gene: TRBJ2-2; v_gene: TRBV2; d_gene: TRBD1; abundance: NA; CDR3nt: TGTGCCTTGGGACAGACATCCGGGGAGCTGTTTTTT; CDR3aa: CALGQTSGELFF
j_gene: TRBJ2-1; v_gene: TRBV29-1; d_gene: TRBD2; abundance: NA; CDR3nt: TGCAGCGTACTAGGACTAGCGGGGGGGAATGAGCAGTTCTTC; CDR3aa: CSVLGLAGGNEQFF
j_gene: TRBJ1-3; v_gene: TRBV18; d_gene: NA; abundance: NA; CDR3nt: TGTGCCAGCTCACCGATACAGAGCTCTGGAAACACCATATATTTT; CDR3aa: CASSPIQSSGNTIYF
j_gene: TRBJ1-2; v_gene: TRBV4-2; d_gene: TRBD1; abundance: NA; CDR3nt: TGTGCCAGCAGCCCAAACAGGGGATCAGAGGGCTACACCTTC; CDR3aa: CASSPNRGSEGYTF
j_gene: TRBJ1-6; v_gene: TRBV4-1; d_gene: TRBD1; abundance: NA; CDR3nt: TGCGCCAGCAGCCAGGTACGGGACAGCACTTCACCCCTCCACTTT; CDR3aa: CASSQVRDSTSPLHF
j_gene: TRBJ1-6; v_gene: TRBV7-9; d_gene: NA; abundance: few; CDR3nt: TGTGCCAGCAGTTTCACCCCCTGGCAGGGTTCGTCACCCCTCCACTTT; CDR3aa: CASSFTPWQGSSPLHF